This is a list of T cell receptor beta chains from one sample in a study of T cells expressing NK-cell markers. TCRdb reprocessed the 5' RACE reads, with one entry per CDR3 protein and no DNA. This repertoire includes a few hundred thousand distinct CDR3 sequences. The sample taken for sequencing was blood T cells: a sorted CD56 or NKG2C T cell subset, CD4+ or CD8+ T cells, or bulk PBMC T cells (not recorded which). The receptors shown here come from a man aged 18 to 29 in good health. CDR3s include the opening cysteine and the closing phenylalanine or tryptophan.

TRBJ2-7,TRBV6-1,CASSHREGYEQYF
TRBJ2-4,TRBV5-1,CASTDNLAKNIQYF
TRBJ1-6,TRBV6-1,CASSNRGHSPLHF
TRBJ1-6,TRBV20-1,CSARREPNSPLHF
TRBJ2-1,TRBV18,CASSPLGQGGNEQFF
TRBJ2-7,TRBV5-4,CASSLVSGAGVEQYF
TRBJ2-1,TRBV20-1,CSARGLSGAVGDTNNEQFF
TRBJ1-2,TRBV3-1,CASSQALGNGYTF
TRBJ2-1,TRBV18,CASSPPSLAGVDEQFF
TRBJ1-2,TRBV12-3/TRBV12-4,CASSGRYYGYTF
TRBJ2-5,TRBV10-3,CATQTGGLETQYF
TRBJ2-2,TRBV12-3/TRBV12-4,CASRGGTSGMGTGELFF
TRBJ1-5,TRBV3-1,CASSQDWGRGQPQHF
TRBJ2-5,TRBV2,CAIKSAGEGETQYF
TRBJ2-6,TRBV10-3,CAIPAGSGANVLTF
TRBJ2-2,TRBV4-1,CASSQEGAGAGELFF
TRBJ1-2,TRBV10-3,CAISEIARDSGGYTF
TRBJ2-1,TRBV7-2,CASTRGGLGDEQFF
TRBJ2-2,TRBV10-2,CASSERGELFF
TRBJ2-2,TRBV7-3,CASSPRVWNTGELFF
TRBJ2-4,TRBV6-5,CASSSLAGLDIQYF
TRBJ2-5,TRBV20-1,CSAIPGLAGEGAETQYF
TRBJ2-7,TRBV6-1,CASSPSSGHVFSYEQYF
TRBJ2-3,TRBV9,CASSETLAGDTQYF
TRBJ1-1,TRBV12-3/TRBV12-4,CASSLVWNTEAFF
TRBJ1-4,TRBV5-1,CASSLQISTNEKLFF
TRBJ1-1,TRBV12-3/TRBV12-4,CASSFGGIGGDTEAFF
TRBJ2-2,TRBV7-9,CASSLGGLADTGELFF
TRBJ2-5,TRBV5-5,CASSKLAPLKQTQYF
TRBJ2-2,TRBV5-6,CASSRTPGELFF
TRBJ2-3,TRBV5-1,CASSSPGTPSTDTQYF
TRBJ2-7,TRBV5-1,CASSVDGSLVEQYF
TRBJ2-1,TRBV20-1,CSAAGLAGTYNEQFF
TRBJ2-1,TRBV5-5,CASSLGSGRGGNEQFF
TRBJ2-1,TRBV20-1,CSARGQLAGGYNEQFF
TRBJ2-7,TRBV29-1,CSVRPRGDEQYF
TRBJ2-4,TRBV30,CAWSVPAGTKNIQYF
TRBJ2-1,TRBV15,CATSSGSGSNEQFF
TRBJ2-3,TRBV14,CASSQSPGTQGYF
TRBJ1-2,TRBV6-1,CASSVRQGPYGYTF
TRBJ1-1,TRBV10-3,CAISEDRLNTEAFF
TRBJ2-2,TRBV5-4,CASETTSGSITGELFF
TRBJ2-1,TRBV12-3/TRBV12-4,CASSFLTARNEQFF
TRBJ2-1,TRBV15,CATSRETLAGYDNEQFF
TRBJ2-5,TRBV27,CASSFSAGYNAETQYF
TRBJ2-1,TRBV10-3,CAIRPGGRNEQFF
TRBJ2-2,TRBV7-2,CASKRDIGGELFF
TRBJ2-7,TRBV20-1,CSARQVSSYEQYF
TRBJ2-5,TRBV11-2,CASSLQRWGGQETQYF
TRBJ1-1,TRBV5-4,CASSFAGQGAAFF
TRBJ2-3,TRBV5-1,CASSLAAGGLDTQYF
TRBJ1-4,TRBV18,CASSPPGLGADEKLFF
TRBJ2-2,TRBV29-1,CSVRWRGRGGELFF